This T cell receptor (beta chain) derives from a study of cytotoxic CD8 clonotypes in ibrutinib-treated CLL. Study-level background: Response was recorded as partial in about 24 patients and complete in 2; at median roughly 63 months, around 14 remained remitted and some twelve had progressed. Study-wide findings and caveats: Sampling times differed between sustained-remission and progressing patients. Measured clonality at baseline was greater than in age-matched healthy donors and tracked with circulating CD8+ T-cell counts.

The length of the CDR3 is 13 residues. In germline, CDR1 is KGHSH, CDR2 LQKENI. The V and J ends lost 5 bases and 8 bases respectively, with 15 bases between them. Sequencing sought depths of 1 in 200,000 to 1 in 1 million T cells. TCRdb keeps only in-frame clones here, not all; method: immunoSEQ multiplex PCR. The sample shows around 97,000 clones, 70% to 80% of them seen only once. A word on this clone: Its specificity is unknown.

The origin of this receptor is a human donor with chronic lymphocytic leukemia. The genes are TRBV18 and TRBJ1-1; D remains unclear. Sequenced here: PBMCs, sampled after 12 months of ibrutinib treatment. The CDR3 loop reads CASSLGQTTEAFF. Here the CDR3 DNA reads TGTGCCAGCTCATTAGGTCAAACCACAGAAGCTTTCTTT.